This TCR beta chain was captured in a study of human T cells and chemical hapten exposure. Study-wide context: In the roughly 25-week study, patients were dosed weekly with diphenylcyclopropenone on the scalp throughout. Study findings and constraints: Patch test score showed a positive correlation with PT1 expanded TCR counts.

Stated time point: patch test 1, 2 weeks after DPC sensitization. The treatment was: therapeutic diphenylcyclopropenone sensitization with weekly scalp DPC. Germline V lookup: CDR1 SGHTA, CDR2 FQGTGA. The CDR3 has 16 residues. Trimming left V 5 bases short and J 2 bases short, with 15 bases between. Only a few counts were recorded for this clonotype. Its specificity is not known. Each CDR3 protein gets one entry after TCRdb re-called the RACE reads with MiXCR. The sample consists of roughly 160,000 distinct CDR3 sequences, approximately 14% of them appearing once. The receptor comes from a woman in her 30s with alopecia areata. Some clones in this sample may be carry-over from other donors' samples. Specimen: whole blood, collected in connection with sensitization to the hapten diphenylcyclopropenone (DPC). The rearrangement joins TRBV7-3 to TRBJ2-2; maybe TRBD2 (5 bases). The CDR3 here is CASSTSRGPNTGELFF. For the CDR3, the DNA is TGTGCCAGCAGCACCTCCCGAGGGCCTAACACCGGGGAGCTGTTTTTT. The whole variable domain, filled in from reference TRBV7-3 and TRBJ2-2, reads GAGVSQTPSNKVTEKGKYVELRCDPISGHTALYWYRQSLGQGPEFLIYFQGTGAADDSGLPNDRFFAVRPEGSVSTLKIQRTERGDSAVYLCASSTSRGPNTGELFFGEGSRLTVL.